This T cell receptor (beta chain) appears in the sequencing data of a study of CD8 T cell repertoires and HIV-1 epitope variants. As for the study in general: Each of Twenty-five Gag and Nef epitope peptides stimulated a separate culture.

With respect to this clone: Its antigen is unidentified.

Study outcomes and limitations: About 5 clonotypes recognized Nef KF9, one HW9, none TAALDMSHF.

TCR beta CDR3 was sequenced at survey depth on immunoSEQ. TCRdb's copy holds only in-frame clones and misses some; the assay was immunoSEQ multiplex PCR. Seen here are fewer than 3,000 clones, approximately 65% observed once, and the top ten hold about 46%. Germline V lookup: CDR1 SGHRS, CDR2 YFSETQ. The ends were cut back, 7 bases at V and 4 bases at J, with 11 bases in the middle. This CDR3 contains 12 residues. Sequenced input: cultured CD8+ T cells derived from PBMCs. This receptor was obtained from a male donor with HIV. The rearrangement joins TRBV5-1 to TRBJ2-5; D not resolved. The CDR3 protein is CASLGPTETQYF. The CDR3 region has the DNA TGCGCCAGCCTTGGCCCCACAGAGACCCAGTACTTC.